This TCR beta chain was profiled in a study of blood T cells in healthy people across ages. Trimming took 1 base from V and 1 from J; bases not matched to a gene: 3. From germline, CDR1 is LGHDT and CDR2 YNNKEL (reference sequence). The CDR3 runs 15 residues. A J-beta primer mix and a sample-barcoded 5' primer were used in a second PCR of roughly 6 to 11 cycles. From the 5' RACE reads, TCRdb called clonotypes with MiXCR, one entry per CDR3 protein. The table shows under 950,000 distinct CDR3 sequences, with about 20% occurring only once. This sequence joins TRBV3-1 and TRBJ2-5, with 7 positions matching TRBD2. Sequencing input: blood. The source of this sequence is a man between 70 and 80 years old in good health. For the CDR3, the DNA is TGTGCCAGCAGCCAAGGCCCGGGGGGCCAAGAGACCCAGTACTTC. Translating it yields CASSQGPGGQETQYF.